Detailed here is one T cell receptor beta chain. This clone was counted once. Which antigen it targets is not known. The record has no base qualities; no much larger clone is one base away. V and J lose 6 bases and 4 bases, and a span of 16 bases separates them. CDR3 length: 14 amino acids, cysteine to phenylalanine. Only the CDR3 portion is preserved as DNA: 42 bases, with reading frame beginning at the first base. The germline V gene yields SQVTM for CDR1 and ANQGSEA for CDR2. Genomic DNA was isolated from the sorted cells so that the TCRbeta CDR3 region could be sequenced. TCRbeta CDR3 regions were sequenced using the immunoSEQ Assay. The source is immuneACCESS, and TCRdb retained only in-frame sequences with V and J called. Part of the clones is not carried over; for the studies checked, unresolved V genes explain less than half of this, and the remainder is unexplained. The sample yields around 38,000 clones; about nine tenths were counted once. Clones ranked in the top ten supply roughly 9% of the sample.

This sample is part of a study of OX40 agonist ivuxolimab in advanced cancers. For the wider study: Ivuxolimab was an agonistic, fully human IgG2 monoclonal antibody directed against OX40 (CD134), a costimulatory receptor. The dose-escalation cohort was about 83% male with a mean age of approximately 59 years, ranging from about 20 to 85. Partial responses occurred in three dose-escalation patients, of whom one had hepatocellular carcinoma and two had cutaneous melanoma. The paper covers the monotherapy dose-escalation part of the phase I ivuxolimab trial, which included N ≈ 50 patients. The purpose of peripheral TCRbeta sequencing was to test whether ivuxolimab changed TCR sequence diversity and led to clonal T-cell expansion. Prior anti-PD-1, anti-PD-L1 or anti-CTLA-4 therapy was permitted, and about two fifths of dose-escalation patients had received checkpoint inhibitors. Intravenous ivuxolimab was administered to patients every 2 weeks at six dose levels: 0.01, 0.1, 0.3, 1.5, 3 and 10 mg/kg. Of the roughly 54 patients in dose escalation, 19 had hepatocellular carcinoma, some 15 had melanoma, 9 had renal cell carcinoma and 9 had head and neck cancer.

Patients with a history of autoimmune disease or receiving systemic immunosuppression were excluded from the trial. Peripheral blood for TCR sequencing was drawn from every dose cohort at baseline, at cycle 4 day 1 and at cycle 7 day 1. The samples were taken from a phase I, first-in-human, multicenter, open-label dose-escalation trial of ivuxolimab. Adults with locally advanced or metastatic head and neck squamous cell, hepatocellular, melanoma or renal cell carcinoma were enrolled in the trial. CD4+ and CD8+ T cells were sorted separately from peripheral blood before TCR sequencing. General conclusions and limits of the study: After ivuxolimab, expanded clones were on average more numerous among CD8+ T cells than among CD4+ T cells. The antigen specificity of the peripheral T cells that underwent clonal expansion was not determined. Low levels of normalized T-cell clonal expansion were also seen in some patients who did not respond. In partial responders in the 0.1-3.0 mg/kg groups, normalized peripheral clonal expansion was found to be among the lowest, especially among CD8+ T cells. At doses of 0.1 to 3.0 mg/kg, clonal expansion of both CD4+ and CD8+ T cells in blood was seen between baseline and week 6.

In this chain, TRBV29-1 is recombined with TRBJ1-3; the D gene is possibly TRBD1, with 5 bases matching. Sequencing used CD4+ or CD8+ T cells sorted from blood, obtained in a trial of the OX40 agonist ivuxolimab. The source of this sequence is an adult with an advanced solid tumor such as melanoma, head and neck, liver or kidney cancer. This receptor carries the CDR3 CSVSGDRDGNTIYF. The nucleotide sequence is TGCAGCGTCAGTGGGGACCGGGACGGAAACACCATATATTTT.